What follows is one T cell receptor beta chain and its context. This sample is drawn from a study of T cell changes during pregnancy in multiple sclerosis. Assay: immunoSEQ multiplex PCR; the TCRdb copy retains only in-frame clones and omits some. The sample lists around 48,000 clones, about nine tenths occurring once. V lost 5 bases and J 3 bases, leaving 15 bases between the germline ends. This CDR3 is built from 15 residues. Per the germline V gene, CDR1 is SGHTA and CDR2 is FQGNSA. The origin of this receptor is a female donor with multiple sclerosis, enrolled in a pregnancy study. This specimen was CD4+ T cells from peripheral blood mononuclear cells, taken in the second trimester of pregnancy. This rearrangement joins TRBV7-2 to TRBJ2-3, with D perhaps matching TRBD2 (5 bases). The CDR3 spells CASSATGSETDTQYF. The CDR3 DNA reads TGTGCCAGCAGCGCAACTGGTAGCGAGACAGATACGCAGTATTTT.